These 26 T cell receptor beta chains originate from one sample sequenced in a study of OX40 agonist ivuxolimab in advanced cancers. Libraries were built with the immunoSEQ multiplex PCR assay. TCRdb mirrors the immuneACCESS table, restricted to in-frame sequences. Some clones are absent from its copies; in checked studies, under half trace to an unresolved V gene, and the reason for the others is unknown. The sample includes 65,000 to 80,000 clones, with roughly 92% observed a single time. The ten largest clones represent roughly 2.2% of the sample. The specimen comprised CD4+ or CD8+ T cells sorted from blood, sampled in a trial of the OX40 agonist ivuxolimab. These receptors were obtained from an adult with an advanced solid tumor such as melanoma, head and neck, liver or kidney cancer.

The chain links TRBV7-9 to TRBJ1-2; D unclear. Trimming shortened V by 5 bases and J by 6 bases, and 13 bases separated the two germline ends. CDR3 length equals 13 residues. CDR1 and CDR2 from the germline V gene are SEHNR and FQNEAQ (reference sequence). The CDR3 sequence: CASSAQPQDGYTF. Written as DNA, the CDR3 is TGTGCCAGCAGCGCCCAACCACAAGATGGCTACACCTTC.

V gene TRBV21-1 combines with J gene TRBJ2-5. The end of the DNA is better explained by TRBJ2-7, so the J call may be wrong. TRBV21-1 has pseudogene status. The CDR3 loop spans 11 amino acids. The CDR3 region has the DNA TGTGCCAGCCCCGACAACTACGAGCAGTACTTC. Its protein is CASPDNYEQYF.

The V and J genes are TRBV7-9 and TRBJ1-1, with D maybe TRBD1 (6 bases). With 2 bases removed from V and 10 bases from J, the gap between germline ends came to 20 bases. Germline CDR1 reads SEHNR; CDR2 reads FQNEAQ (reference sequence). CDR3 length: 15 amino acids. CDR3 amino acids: CASSLSPGAPMGAFF. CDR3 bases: TGTGCCAGCAGCTTATCTCCGGGGGCCCCTATGGGAGCTTTCTTT.

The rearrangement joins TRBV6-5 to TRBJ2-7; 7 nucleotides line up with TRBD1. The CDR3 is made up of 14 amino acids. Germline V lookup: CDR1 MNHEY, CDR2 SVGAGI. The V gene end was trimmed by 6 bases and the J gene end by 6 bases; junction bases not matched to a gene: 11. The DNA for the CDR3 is TGTGCCAGCAGCCGGGACAGCGCGAACTTCGAGCAGTACTTC. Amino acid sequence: CASSRDSANFEQYF.

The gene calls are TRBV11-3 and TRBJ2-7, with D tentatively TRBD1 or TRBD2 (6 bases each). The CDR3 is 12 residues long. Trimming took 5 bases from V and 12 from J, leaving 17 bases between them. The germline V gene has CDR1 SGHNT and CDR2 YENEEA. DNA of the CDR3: TGTGCCAGCAGCCCCCTCCGGGGGCGAACGTACTTC. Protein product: CASSPLRGRTYF. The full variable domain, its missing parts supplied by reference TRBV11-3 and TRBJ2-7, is EAGVVQSPRYKIIEKKQPVAFWCNPISGHNTLYWYLQNLGQGPELLIRYENEEAVDDSQLPKDRFSAERLKGVDSTLKIQPAELGDSAVYLCASSPLRGRTYFGPGTRLTVT.

The CDR3, as DNA: TGCGCCAGCAGCTTGGGCCTAGGGAGCTCAACAGGGGGTTTGGAGACCCAGTACTTC. Translated: CASSLGLGSSTGGLETQYF. The genes are TRBV5-1 and TRBJ2-5, with 8 bases matching TRBD1. The germline gives CDR1 SGHRS, CDR2 YFSETQ. The CDR3 consists of 19 residues. Trimming removed 0 bases from V and 5 bases from J; junction bases left unmatched: 18.

The CDR3 is CASSPDRALAKNIQYF. Here the CDR3 DNA reads TGTGCCAGCAGTCCCGACCGAGCTCTAGCCAAAAACATTCAGTACTTC. This chain joins TRBV2 and TRBJ2-4; D gene unclear. Germline V gene data show CDR1 as SNHLY and CDR2 as FYNNEI. The CDR3 covers 16 residues. Trimming left V 5 bases short and J 0 bases short, with 14 bases between.

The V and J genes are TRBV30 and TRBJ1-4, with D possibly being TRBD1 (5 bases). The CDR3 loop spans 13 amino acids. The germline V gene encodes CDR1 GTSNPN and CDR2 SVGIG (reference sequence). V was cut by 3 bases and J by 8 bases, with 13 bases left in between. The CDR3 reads CAWSGGEREKLFF. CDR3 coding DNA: TGTGCCTGGAGCGGAGGGGAGCGCGAAAAACTGTTTTTT.

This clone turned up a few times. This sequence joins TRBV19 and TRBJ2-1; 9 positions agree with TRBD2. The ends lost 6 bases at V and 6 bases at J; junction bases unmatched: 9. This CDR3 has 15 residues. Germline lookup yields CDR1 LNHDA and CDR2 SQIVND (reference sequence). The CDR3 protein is CASSRRSGRINEQFF. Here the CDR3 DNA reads TGTGCCAGTAGCCGTCGAAGCGGGAGGATCAATGAGCAGTTCTTC.

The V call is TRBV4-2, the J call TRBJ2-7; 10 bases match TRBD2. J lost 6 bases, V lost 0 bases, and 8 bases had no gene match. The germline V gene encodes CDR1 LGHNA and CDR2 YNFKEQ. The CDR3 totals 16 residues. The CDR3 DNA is TGTGCCAGCAGCCAAGATCGGCTAGCGGGAGAGGTCGAGCAGTACTTC. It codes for CASSQDRLAGEVEQYF.

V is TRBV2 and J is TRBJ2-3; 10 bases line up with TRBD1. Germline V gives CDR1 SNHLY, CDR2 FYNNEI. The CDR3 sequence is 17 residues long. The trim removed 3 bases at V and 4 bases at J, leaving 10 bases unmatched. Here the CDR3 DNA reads TGTGCCAGCAGTGATCGGACAGGGGGTCAAACGTCAGATACGCAGTATTTT. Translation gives CASSDRTGGQTSDTQYF.

The CDR3 DNA follows: TGCGCCAGCAGCCAAGAGGTCTCTGGGGGGGGGCAAGAGACCCAGTACTTC. The encoded protein is CASSQEVSGGGQETQYF. The genes are TRBV4-3 and TRBJ2-5; 7 bases match TRBD2. Per the germline V gene, CDR1 is LGHNA and CDR2 is YSLEER. This CDR3 is 17 amino acids long. V shed 0 bases and J 2 bases; nucleotides not matched to a gene: 9.

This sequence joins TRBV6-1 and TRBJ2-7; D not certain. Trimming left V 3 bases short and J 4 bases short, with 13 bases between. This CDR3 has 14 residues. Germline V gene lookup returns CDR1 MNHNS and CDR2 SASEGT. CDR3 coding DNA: TGTGCCAGCAGTGACCGGCTAGTTGGGTACGAGCAGTACTTC. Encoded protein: CASSDRLVGYEQYF.

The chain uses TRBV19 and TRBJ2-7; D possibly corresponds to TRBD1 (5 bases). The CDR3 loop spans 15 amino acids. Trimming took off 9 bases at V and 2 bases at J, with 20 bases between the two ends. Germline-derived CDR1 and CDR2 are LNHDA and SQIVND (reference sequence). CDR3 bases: TGTGCCAGCACTCCAAAGGGGTTGTGGCCCTACGAGCAGTACTTC. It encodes CASTPKGLWPYEQYF.

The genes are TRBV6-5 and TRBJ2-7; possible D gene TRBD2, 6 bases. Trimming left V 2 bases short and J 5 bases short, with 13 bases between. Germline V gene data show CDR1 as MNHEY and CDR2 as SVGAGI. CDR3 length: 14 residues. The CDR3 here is CASSYEGRYHEQYF. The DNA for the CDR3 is TGTGCCAGCAGTTACGAGGGGAGGTATCACGAGCAGTACTTC.

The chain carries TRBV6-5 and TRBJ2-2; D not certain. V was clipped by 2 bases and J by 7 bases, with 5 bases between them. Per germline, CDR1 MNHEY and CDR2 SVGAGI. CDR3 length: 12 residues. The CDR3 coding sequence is TGTGCCAGCAGTTACCCCTTCGGGGAGCTGTTTTTT. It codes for CASSYPFGELFF.

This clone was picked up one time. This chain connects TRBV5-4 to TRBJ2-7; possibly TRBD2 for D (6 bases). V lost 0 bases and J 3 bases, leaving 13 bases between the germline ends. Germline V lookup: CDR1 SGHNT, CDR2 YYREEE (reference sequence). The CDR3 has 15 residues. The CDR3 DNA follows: TGTGCCAGCAGCTTGGAAGGGGACTCCCTCTACGAGCAGTACTTC. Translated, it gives CASSLEGDSLYEQYF.

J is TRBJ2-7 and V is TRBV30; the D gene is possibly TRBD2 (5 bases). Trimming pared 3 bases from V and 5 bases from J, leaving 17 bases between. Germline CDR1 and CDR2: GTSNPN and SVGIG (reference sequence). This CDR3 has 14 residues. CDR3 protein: CAWRGWAGVHEQYF. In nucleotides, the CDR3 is TGTGCCTGGAGAGGGTGGGCCGGGGTCCACGAGCAGTACTTC.

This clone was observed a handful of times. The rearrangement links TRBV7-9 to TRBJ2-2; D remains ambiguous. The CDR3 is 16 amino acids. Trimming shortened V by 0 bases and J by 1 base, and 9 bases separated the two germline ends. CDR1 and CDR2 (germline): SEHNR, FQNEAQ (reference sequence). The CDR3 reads CASSLAPEENTGELFF. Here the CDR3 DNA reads TGTGCCAGCAGCTTAGCTCCGGAAGAGAACACCGGGGAGCTGTTTTTT. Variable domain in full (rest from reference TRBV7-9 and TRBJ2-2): DTGVSQNPRHKITKRGQNVTFRCDPISEHNRLYWYRQTLGQGPEFLTYFQNEAQLEKSRLLSDRFSAERPKGSFSTLEIQRTEQGDSAMYLCASSLAPEENTGELFFGEGSRLTVL.

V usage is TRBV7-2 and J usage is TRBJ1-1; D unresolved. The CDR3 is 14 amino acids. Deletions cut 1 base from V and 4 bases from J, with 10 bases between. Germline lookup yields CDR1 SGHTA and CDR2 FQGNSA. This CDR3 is CASSLGVAVTEAFF. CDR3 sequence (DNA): TGTGCCAGCAGCTTAGGGGTGGCCGTCACTGAAGCTTTCTTT.

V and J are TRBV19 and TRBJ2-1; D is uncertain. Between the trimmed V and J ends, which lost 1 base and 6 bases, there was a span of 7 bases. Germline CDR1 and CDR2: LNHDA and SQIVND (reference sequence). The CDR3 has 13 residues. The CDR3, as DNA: TGTGCCAGTAGTATAGCGGCCCCCAATGAGCAGTTCTTC. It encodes CASSIAAPNEQFF.

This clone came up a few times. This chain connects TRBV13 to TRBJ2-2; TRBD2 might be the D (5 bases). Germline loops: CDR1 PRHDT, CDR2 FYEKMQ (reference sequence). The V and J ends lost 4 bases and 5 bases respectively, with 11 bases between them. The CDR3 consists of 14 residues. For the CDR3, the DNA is TGTGCCAGCAGCTCCGAAGGAGGTACCGGGGAGCTGTTTTTT. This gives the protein CASSSEGGTGELFF.

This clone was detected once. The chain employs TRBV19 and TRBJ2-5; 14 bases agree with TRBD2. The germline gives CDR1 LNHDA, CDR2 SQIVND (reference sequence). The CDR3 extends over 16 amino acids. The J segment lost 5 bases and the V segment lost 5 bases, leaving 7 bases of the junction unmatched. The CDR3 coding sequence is TGTGCCAGTAGTGCCCAGGGACTAGCGGGAGTGGAGACCCAGTACTTC. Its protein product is CASSAQGLAGVETQYF.

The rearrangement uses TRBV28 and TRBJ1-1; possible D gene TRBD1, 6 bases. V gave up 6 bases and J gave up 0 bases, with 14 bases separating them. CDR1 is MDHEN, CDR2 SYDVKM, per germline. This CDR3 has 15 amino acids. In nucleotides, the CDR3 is TGTGCCAGCAGACAACACGGACAGATGAACACTGAAGCTTTCTTT. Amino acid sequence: CASRQHGQMNTEAFF.

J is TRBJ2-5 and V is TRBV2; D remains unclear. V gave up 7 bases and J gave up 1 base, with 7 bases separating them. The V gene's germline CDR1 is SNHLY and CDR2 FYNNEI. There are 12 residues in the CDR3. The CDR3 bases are TGTGCCAGCACGGTGTCCCAAGAGACCCAGTACTTC. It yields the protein CASTVSQETQYF. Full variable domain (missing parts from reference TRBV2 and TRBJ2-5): EPEVTQTPSHQVTQMGQEVILRCVPISNHLYFYWYRQILGQKVEFLVSFYNNEISEKSEIFDDQFSVERPDGSNFTLKIRSTKLEDSAMYFCASTVSQETQYFGPGTRLLVL.

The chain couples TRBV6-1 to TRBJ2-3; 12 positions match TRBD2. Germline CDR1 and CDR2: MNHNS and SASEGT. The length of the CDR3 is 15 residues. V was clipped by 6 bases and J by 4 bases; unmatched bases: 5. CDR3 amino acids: CASRRLAGDPDTQYF. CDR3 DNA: TGTGCCAGCAGGCGACTAGCGGGAGATCCAGATACGCAGTATTTT.